A selection of T cell receptor beta chains follows, all from one sample in a study of identical twins. TCRdb reprocessed the 5' RACE reads via MiXCR and lists one record per CDR3 protein. The data contain hundreds of thousands of distinct CDR3 sequences, 5.5% to 6.5% of them singletons. Material: naive T cells sorted from blood. These receptors all come from a man younger than 30 in good health. The CDR3 runs from the conserved cysteine through the conserved F or W. The order of the fields is V gene, CDR3 length, clone size, J gene, D gene, CDR3 DNA, CDR3 protein. A D gene is named only where the DNA matches it firmly. A row's size may be missing; if present it is once, few, many or a size class.

>TRBV7-9|15|many|TRBJ1-5|-
TGTGCCAGCAGCCCCAGCACGGGTAATAATCAGCCCCAGCATTTT
CASSPSTGNNQPQHF
>TRBV20-1|12|-|TRBJ2-1|-
TGCAGTGCCTTGATGGTCCTAGAAGAGCAGTTCTTC
CSALMVLEEQFF
>TRBV24-1|14|few|TRBJ2-7|TRBD1
TGTGCCACCAGTGATCGGACAGGGGGCATCGAGCAGTACTTC
CATSDRTGGIEQYF
>TRBV11-3|14|-|TRBJ1-1|-
TGTGCCAGCACCTGGGCAGCGCGGAACACTGAAGCTTTCTTT
CASTWAARNTEAFF
>TRBV7-2|15|many|TRBJ2-1|TRBD2
TGTGCCAGCAGCTTAGTCAGCGGGACCCACAATGAGCAGTTCTTC
CASSLVSGTHNEQFF
>TRBV12-3/TRBV12-4|13|-|TRBJ2-1|-
TGTGCCAGCAGTTTACTACAATACAATGAGCAGTTCTTC
CASSLLQYNEQFF
>TRBV3-1|17|-|TRBJ2-3|-
TGTGCCAGCAGCCAAGATGGGACCGGGACGGCCGCAGATACGCAGTATTTT
CASSQDGTGTAADTQYF
>TRBV20-1|14|few|TRBJ1-3|-
TGCAGTGCTAGGAGGACAGATCGCGGAAACACCATATATTTT
CSARRTDRGNTIYF
>TRBV7-2|14|-|TRBJ2-7|-
TGTGCCAGCAGCTTACTAGCAGTCGGCTACGAGCAGTACTTC
CASSLLAVGYEQYF
>TRBV12-3/TRBV12-4|13|few|TRBJ2-7|TRBD1
TGTGCCAGCAGTTTAGGGACAGGCAGAGACGGGTACTTC
CASSLGTGRDGYF
>TRBV29-1|12|many|TRBJ2-7|-
TGCAGCGCCGTGAGGGCGCCCTACGAGCAGTACTTC
CSAVRAPYEQYF
>TRBV7-6|15|many|TRBJ1-4|TRBD1
TGTGCCAGCAGCACCCTCCGGGACAGGGTTGGAAAACTGTTTTTT
CASSTLRDRVGKLFF
>TRBV4-2|17|-|TRBJ2-2|TRBD2
TGTGCCAGCAGCCAAGATACCCTAGCGGGAGGGCCCGGGGAGCTGTTTTTT
CASSQDTLAGGPGELFF
>TRBV5-1|16|many|TRBJ2-1|TRBD1
TGCGCCAGCAGCTGGGTCCCGGGACAGAAAGACAATGAGCAGTTCTTC
CASSWVPGQKDNEQFF
>TRBV5-1|16|many|TRBJ2-1|TRBD1
TGCGCCAGCAGCTACACTACCGGGACAGGGTTCGATGAGCAGTTCTTC
CASSYTTGTGFDEQFF
>TRBV7-6|14|-|TRBJ2-1|-
TGTGCCAGCAGCGGACAAGGCCAACTCAATGAGCAGTTCTTC
CASSGQGQLNEQFF
>TRBV12-3/TRBV12-4|11|many|TRBJ2-1|-
TGTGCCAGCAGTTTAGGGTCGTGGGAGTTCTTC
CASSLGSWEFF
>TRBV3-1|16|many|TRBJ2-7|TRBD2
TGTGCCAGCAGCCTGGGACTAGCGGGAGGGCGGTCCGAGCAGTACTTC
CASSLGLAGGRSEQYF
>TRBV7-2|14|many|TRBJ1-6|-
TGTGCCAGCAGCTTGGGGACCACTAATTCACCCCTCCACTTT
CASSLGTTNSPLHF
>TRBV7-2|17|many|TRBJ2-2|TRBD2
TGTGCCAGCAGCTCCCCCCTAGCGGGAGGGAACACCGGGGAGCTGTTTTTT
CASSSPLAGGNTGELFF
>TRBV20-1|13|-|TRBJ1-6|-
TGCAGTGTTGCCGACAGGACTAATTCACCCCTCCACTTT
CSVADRTNSPLHF
>TRBV7-2|13|few|TRBJ2-5|TRBD1
TGTGCCAGCAGCTACGACAGGGTAGAGACCCAGTACTTC
CASSYDRVETQYF
>TRBV5-6|14|-|TRBJ2-7|-
TGTGCCAGCAGCGACGGTCCCCTTGCCTACGAGCAGTACTTC
CASSDGPLAYEQYF
>TRBV20-1|15|many|TRBJ1-1|-
TGCAGTGCTAGTTACAGGGTGGCTTTGAACACTGAAGCTTTCTTT
CSASYRVALNTEAFF
>TRBV20-1|11|many|TRBJ1-4|-
TGCAGTGCTCCACGCCTTGAAAAACTGTTTTTT
CSAPRLEKLFF
>TRBV6-6|13|few|TRBJ2-2|TRBD2
TGTGCCGGAGGACTAGCGGGAACCGGGGAGCTGTTTTTT
CAGGLAGTGELFF
>TRBV4-3|16|many|TRBJ2-1|TRBD1
TGCGCCAGCAGCCAAAACCGGGACAGGGTCTACAATGAGCAGTTCTTC
CASSQNRDRVYNEQFF